One TCR beta chain is described in this entry. Its antigen is as yet unknown. Measured with immunoSEQ multiplex PCR; TCRdb has only the in-frame clones, and not every one. The sample shows some 87,000 clones, approximately 95% of them seen only once. Deletions cut 10 bases from V and 4 bases from J, with 10 bases between. Per the germline V gene, CDR1 is MNHEY and CDR2 is SVGAGI. The CDR3 extends over 11 amino acids. These data belong to a study of OX40 agonist ivuxolimab in advanced cancers. Study-wide context: Past anti-PD-1, anti-PD-L1 or anti-CTLA-4 therapy was accepted, and around 40% had received some. Two patients with cutaneous melanoma and one with hepatocellular carcinoma, three in total, showed partial responses.

Whole-study findings and limits: Among T cells, CD8+ cells averaged more expanded clones than CD4+ cells. Expansion of clones was among the lowest in partial responders at 0.1-3.0 mg/kg.

The TCR comes from an adult with an advanced solid tumor such as melanoma, head and neck, liver or kidney cancer. This rearrangement joins TRBV6-5 to TRBJ1-1, with D possibly matching TRBD1 (5 bases). The sequencing used CD4+ or CD8+ T cells sorted from blood, collected in a trial of the OX40 agonist ivuxolimab. DNA for the CDR3: TGTGCCACGGGGGTGGGCACTGAAGCTTTCTTT. Its protein product is CATGVGTEAFF.